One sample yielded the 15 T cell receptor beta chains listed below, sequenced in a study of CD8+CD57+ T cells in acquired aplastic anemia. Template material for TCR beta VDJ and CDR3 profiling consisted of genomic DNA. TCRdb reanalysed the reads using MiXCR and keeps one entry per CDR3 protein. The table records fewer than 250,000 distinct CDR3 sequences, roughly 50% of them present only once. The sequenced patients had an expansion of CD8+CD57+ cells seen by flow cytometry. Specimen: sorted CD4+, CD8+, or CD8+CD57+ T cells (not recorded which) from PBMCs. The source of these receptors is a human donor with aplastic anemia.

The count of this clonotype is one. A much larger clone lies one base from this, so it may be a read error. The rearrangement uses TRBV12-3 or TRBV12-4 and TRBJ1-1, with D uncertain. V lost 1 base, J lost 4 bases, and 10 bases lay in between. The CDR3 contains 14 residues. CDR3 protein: CASSLGARSTEAFF. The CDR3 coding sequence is TGTGCCAGCAGTTTAGGGGCCAGGAGCACTGAAGCTTTCTTT.

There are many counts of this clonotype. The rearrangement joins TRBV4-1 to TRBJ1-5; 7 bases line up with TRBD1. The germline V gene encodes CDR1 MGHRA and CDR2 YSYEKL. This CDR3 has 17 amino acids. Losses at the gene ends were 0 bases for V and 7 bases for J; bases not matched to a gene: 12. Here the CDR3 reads CASSQEGATGSRQPQHF. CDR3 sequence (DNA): TGCGCCAGCAGCCAAGAAGGAGCGACAGGGAGTAGGCAGCCCCAGCATTTT.

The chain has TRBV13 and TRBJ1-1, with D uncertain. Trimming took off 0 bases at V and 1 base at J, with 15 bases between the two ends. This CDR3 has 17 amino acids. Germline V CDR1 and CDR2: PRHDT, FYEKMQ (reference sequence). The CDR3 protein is CASSLGLPDGKNTEAFF. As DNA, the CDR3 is TGTGCCAGCAGCTTAGGGCTACCCGACGGAAAGAACACTGAAGCTTTCTTT.

CDR3 in amino acids: CASSDEADRGHSGELFF. The CDR3 nucleotides read TGTGCCAGCAGTGACGAGGCGGACAGGGGCCATAGCGGGGAGCTGTTTTTT. The chain carries TRBV6-9 and TRBJ2-2; TRBD1 matches 9 bases. This CDR3 is 17 amino acids long. Looked up from germline, CDR1 is MNHGY and CDR2 is SVAAGI. V shed 5 bases, J shed 7 bases, and the junction held 14 bases outside the gene matches.

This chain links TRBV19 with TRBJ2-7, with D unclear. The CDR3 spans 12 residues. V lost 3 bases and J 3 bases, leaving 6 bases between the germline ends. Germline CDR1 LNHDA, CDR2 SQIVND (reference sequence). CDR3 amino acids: CASSMVGYEQYF. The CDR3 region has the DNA TGTGCCAGTAGTATGGTCGGCTACGAGCAGTACTTC.

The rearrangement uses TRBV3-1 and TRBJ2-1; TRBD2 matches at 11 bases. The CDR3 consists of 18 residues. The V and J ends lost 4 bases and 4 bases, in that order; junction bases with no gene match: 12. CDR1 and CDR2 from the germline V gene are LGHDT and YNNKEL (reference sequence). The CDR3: CASSPMLSSGGDYNEQFF. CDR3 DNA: TGTGCCAGCAGCCCCATGTTGAGTAGCGGGGGGGATTACAATGAGCAGTTCTTC.

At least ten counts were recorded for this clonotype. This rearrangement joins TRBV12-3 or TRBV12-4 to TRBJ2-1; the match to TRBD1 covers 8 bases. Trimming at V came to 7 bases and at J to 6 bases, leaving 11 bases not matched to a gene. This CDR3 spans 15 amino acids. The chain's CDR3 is CASTKDRASGNEQFF. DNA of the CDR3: TGTGCCAGCACCAAGGACAGGGCATCCGGCAATGAGCAGTTCTTC.

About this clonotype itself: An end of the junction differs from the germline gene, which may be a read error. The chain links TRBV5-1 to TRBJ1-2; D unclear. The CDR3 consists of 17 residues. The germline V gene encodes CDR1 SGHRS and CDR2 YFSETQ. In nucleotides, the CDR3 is TGCGCCAGCAGCTTGGGGGGTGAAGGGCAGGCCAACTATGGCCACACCTTC. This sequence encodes CASSLGGEGQANYGHTF.

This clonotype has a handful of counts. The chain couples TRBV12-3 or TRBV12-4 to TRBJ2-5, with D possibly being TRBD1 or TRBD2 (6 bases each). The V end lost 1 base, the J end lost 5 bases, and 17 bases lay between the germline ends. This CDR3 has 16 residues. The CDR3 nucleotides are TGTGCCAGCAGTTTAGGGTACCCGGGGGCGCGGGAGACCCAGTACTTC. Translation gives CASSLGYPGARETQYF.

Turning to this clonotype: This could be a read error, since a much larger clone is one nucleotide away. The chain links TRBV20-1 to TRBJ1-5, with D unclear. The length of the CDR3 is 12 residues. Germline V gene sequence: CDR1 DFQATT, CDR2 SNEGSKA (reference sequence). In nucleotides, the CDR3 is TGCAGTGCTAGGGAGAGCAGTCAGCCCCAGCATTTT. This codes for CSARESSQPQHF.

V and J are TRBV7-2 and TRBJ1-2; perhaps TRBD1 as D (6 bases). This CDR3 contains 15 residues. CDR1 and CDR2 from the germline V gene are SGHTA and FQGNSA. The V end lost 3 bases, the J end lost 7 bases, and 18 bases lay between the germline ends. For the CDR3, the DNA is TGTGCCAGCAGCTTCACGACAGGTTCCGTTTCTGGCTACACCTTC. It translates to CASSFTTGSVSGYTF.

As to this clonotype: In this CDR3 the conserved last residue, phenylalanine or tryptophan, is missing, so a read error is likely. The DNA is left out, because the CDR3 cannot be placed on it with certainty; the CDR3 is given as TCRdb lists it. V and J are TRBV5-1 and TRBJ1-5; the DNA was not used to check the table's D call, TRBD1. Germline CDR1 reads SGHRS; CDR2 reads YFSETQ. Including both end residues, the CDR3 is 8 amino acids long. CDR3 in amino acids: CASRTPGK.

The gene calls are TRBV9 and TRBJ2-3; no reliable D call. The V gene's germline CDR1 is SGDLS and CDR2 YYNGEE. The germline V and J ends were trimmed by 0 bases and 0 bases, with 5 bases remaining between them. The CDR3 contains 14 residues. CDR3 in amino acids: CASSVAPSTDTQYF. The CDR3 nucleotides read TGTGCCAGCAGCGTAGCCCCCAGCACAGATACGCAGTATTTT.

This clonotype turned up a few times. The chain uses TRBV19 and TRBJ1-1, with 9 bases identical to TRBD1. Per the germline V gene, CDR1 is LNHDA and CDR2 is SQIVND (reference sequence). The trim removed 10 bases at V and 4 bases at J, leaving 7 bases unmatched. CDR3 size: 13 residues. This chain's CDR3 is CATSDRGLTEAFF. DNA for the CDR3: TGTGCCACTTCGGACAGGGGCCTCACTGAAGCTTTCTTT.

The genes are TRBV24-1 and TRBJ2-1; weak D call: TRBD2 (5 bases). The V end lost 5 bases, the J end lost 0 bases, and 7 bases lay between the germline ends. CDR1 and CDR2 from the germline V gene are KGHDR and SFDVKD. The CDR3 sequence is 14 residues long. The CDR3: CATSVGSSYNEQFF. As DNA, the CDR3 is TGTGCCACCAGTGTGGGGAGCTCCTACAATGAGCAGTTCTTC.